This T cell receptor (beta chain) stems from a study of human T cells and chemical hapten exposure. At the level of the study: Patients, chiefly female, had alopecia areata, totalis or universalis. Study results and caveats: The donors suffered from alopecia, so their immune response may not match that of healthy people. High-frequency TCRs, those above 1 in 1000, stayed the same after DPC sensitization.

Concerning this clonotype: Its antigen remains unknown.

The time point was: patch test 1, 2 weeks after DPC sensitization. The treatment was: therapeutic diphenylcyclopropenone sensitization with weekly scalp DPC. Between the trimmed V and J ends, which lost 0 bases and 4 bases, there was a span of 10 bases. The germline V gene has CDR1 SGDLS and CDR2 YYNGEE. The length of the CDR3 is 15 residues. One entry per CDR3 protein results from TCRdb running MiXCR on the RACE reads. The table includes about 99,000 distinct CDR3 sequences, 9.5% to 15% detected once. The specimen was whole blood, collected in connection with sensitization to the hapten diphenylcyclopropenone (DPC). The TCR sequence derives from a woman in her thirties or forties with alopecia areata. Some clones in this sample may be carry-over from other donors' samples. The chain recombines TRBV9 with TRBJ1-4; perhaps TRBD1 as D (6 bases). The CDR3 loop reads CASSVAPGDNEKLFF. The CDR3 DNA is TGTGCCAGCAGCGTAGCCCCAGGGGATAATGAAAAACTGTTTTTT.